These 18 T cell receptor beta chains came from one sample sequenced in a study of T cell clones after liver transplantation. Assay: immunoSEQ multiplex PCR; the TCRdb copy retains only in-frame clones and omits some. The table records approximately 55,000 clones, about 69% of them present only once. Sample: CD4+ T cells from blood, taken about 56 months after liver transplant. The receptors derive from a human patient who received a liver transplant. Some T cells may have originated in the graft donor.

The V call is TRBV5-6, the J call TRBJ2-3, with 7 positions matching TRBD2. CDR3 length: 15 amino acids. Unmatched junction bases numbered 5, after V lost 4 bases and J lost 0 bases. CDR1 and CDR2 from the germline V gene are SGHDT and YYEEEE. The CDR3 sequence: CASSPLGGSTDTQYF. The CDR3 DNA sequence: TGTGCCAGCAGCCCCCTCGGGGGGAGCACAGATACGCAGTATTTT. The full variable domain, completed using reference TRBV5-6 and TRBJ2-3, is DAGVTQSPTHLIKTRGQQVTLRCSPKSGHDTVSWYQQALGQGPQFIFQYYEEEERQRGNFPDRFSGHQFPNYSSELNVNALLLGDSALYLCASSPLGGSTDTQYFGPGTRLTVL.

As for this clone: Within the sample, other DNA sequences also encode this same CDR3. The chain recombines TRBV7-9 with TRBJ1-4; no definite D call. CDR1 is SEHNR and CDR2 is FQNEAQ in the germline V gene (reference sequence). There are 14 residues in the CDR3. Trimming stripped 6 bases from V and 4 bases from J, with 12 bases between. The CDR3 coding sequence is TGTGCCAGCAGTCCGGGCTCCCGTAATGAAAAACTGTTTTTT. It yields the protein CASSPGSRNEKLFF.

The V call is TRBV7-9, the J call TRBJ1-4; D gene ambiguous. CDR3 length: 17 amino acids. CDR1 SEHNR and CDR2 FQNEAQ come from the germline V gene (reference sequence). With 5 bases removed from V and 0 bases from J, the gap between germline ends came to 16 bases. The CDR3 sequence is CASSKTFNIPTNEKLFF. Written as DNA, the CDR3 is TGTGCCAGCAGCAAAACGTTTAACATCCCAACTAATGAAAAACTGTTTTTT.

The V and J genes are TRBV19 and TRBJ2-5; D gene uncertain. From germline, CDR1 is LNHDA and CDR2 SQIVND (reference sequence). The CDR3 is 18 residues long. V was pared by 5 bases and J by 1 base, with 23 bases between. This chain's CDR3 is CASSPRLGPPLGQETQYF. CDR3 in DNA: TGTGCCAGTAGTCCTCGCCTCGGGCCCCCCCTCGGCCAAGAGACCCAGTACTTC.

This clone showed up just a few times. The chain recombines TRBV7-2 with TRBJ2-7; D call uncertain. The length of the CDR3 is 13 residues. CDR1 and CDR2 from the germline V gene are SGHTA and FQGNSA. Trimming stripped 3 bases from V and 3 bases from J, with 9 bases between. This CDR3 reads CASSFVGNYEQYF. DNA of the CDR3: TGTGCCAGCAGCTTTGTGGGCAACTACGAGCAGTACTTC.

The DNA for the CDR3 is TGTGCCAGCAGACAGGAGGAAGGGTCGGAAAAACTGTTTTTT. Residues: CASRQEEGSEKLFF. The V and J genes are TRBV6-4 and TRBJ1-4; D is possibly TRBD1 (5 bases). Germline V CDR1 and CDR2: MRHNA, SNTAGT. V lost 6 bases to trimming and J lost 8 bases, with 16 bases between them. This CDR3 region has 14 residues.

This clone turned up a few times. The chain has TRBV27 and TRBJ2-7; D is possibly TRBD2 (6 bases). Germline V gene lookup returns CDR1 MNHEY and CDR2 SMNVEV (reference sequence). This CDR3 has 14 residues. Trimming shortened V by 3 bases and J by 2 bases, and 11 bases separated the two germline ends. The CDR3 coding sequence is TGTGCCAGCAGTTTGAACGGGGGACCCTACGAGCAGTACTTC. It specifies CASSLNGGPYEQYF.

The CDR3 nucleotides read TGTGCCAGCAGTCCCCGGGGTTCGGGTAGCGGGGCCAACGTCCTGACTTTC. Encoded protein: CASSPRGSGSGANVLTF. J is TRBJ2-6 and V is TRBV27; possible D gene TRBD2, 5 bases. Trimming took 5 bases from V and 4 from J, leaving 18 bases between them. Germline-derived CDR1 and CDR2 are MNHEY and SMNVEV (reference sequence). This CDR3 spans 17 amino acids. Using reference TRBV27 and TRBJ2-6 for the parts outside the CDR3, the full variable domain is EAQVTQNPRYLITVTGKKLTVTCSQNMNHEYMSWYRQDPGLGLRQIYYSMNVEVTDKGDVPEGYKVSRKEKRNFPLILESPSPNQTSLYFCASSPRGSGSGANVLTFGAGSRLTVL.

The chain recombines TRBV28 with TRBJ2-1, with a weak D call TRBD1 (6 bases). V lost 6 bases to trimming and J lost 7 bases, with 16 bases between them. The CDR3 spans 14 residues. Germline V gives CDR1 MDHEN, CDR2 SYDVKM. The CDR3 DNA is TGTGCCAGCAGCCCACCCAGGGGTGCGAATGAGCAGTTCTTC. It encodes CASSPPRGANEQFF.

J is TRBJ2-3 and V is TRBV5-1; a weak D match, TRBD2 (6 bases). The length of the CDR3 is 16 residues. The V end lost 4 bases, the J end lost 1 base, and 16 bases lay between the germline ends. Looked up from germline, CDR1 is SGHRS and CDR2 is YFSETQ. CDR3 region: CASSPEGRFGTDTQYF. DNA of the CDR3: TGCGCCAGCAGCCCGGAGGGACGTTTCGGCACAGATACGCAGTATTTT.

The chain links TRBV18 to TRBJ1-1; TRBD1 is a possible D gene (6 bases). V was cut by 4 bases and J by 5 bases, with 11 bases left in between. Germline loops: CDR1 KGHSH, CDR2 LQKENI. This CDR3 has 13 amino acids. Here the CDR3 DNA reads TGTGCCAGCTCACTTTGGACAGAAACTGAAGCTTTCTTT. It codes for CASSLWTETEAFF.

This rearrangement joins TRBV5-8 to TRBJ1-1, with D perhaps matching TRBD1 (6 bases). Germline-derived CDR1 and CDR2 are SGHTS and YDEGEE. Trimming shortened V by 1 base and J by 4 bases, and 17 bases separated the two germline ends. The length of the CDR3 is 16 residues. CDR3 nucleotides: TGTGCCAGCAGCTTGTTCGGGACATCGATTGGCACTGAAGCTTTCTTT. It translates to CASSLFGTSIGTEAFF.

V gene TRBV7-9 combines with J gene TRBJ1-6; maybe TRBD1 (5 bases). Germline CDR1 and CDR2: SEHNR and FQNEAQ (reference sequence). V was shortened by 8 bases and J by 6 bases, with 11 bases between the two germline ends. There are 13 residues in the CDR3. The CDR3 DNA follows: TGTGCCAGCGTACGGGGGAGTAATTCACCCCTCCACTTT. It translates to CASVRGSNSPLHF. Full variable domain (outside the CDR3, taken from reference TRBV7-9 and TRBJ1-6): DTGVSQNPRHKITKRGQNVTFRCDPISEHNRLYWYRQTLGQGPEFLTYFQNEAQLEKSRLLSDRFSAERPKGSFSTLEIQRTEQGDSAMYLCASVRGSNSPLHFGNGTRLTVT.

The J gene is TRBJ2-1, the V gene TRBV30, with D possibly matching TRBD1 (5 bases). There are 13 residues in the CDR3. Trimming shortened V by 4 bases and J by 0 bases, and 7 bases separated the two germline ends. The germline V gene has CDR1 GTSNPN and CDR2 SVGIG (reference sequence). As DNA, the CDR3 is TGTGCCTGGATGGACAACTCCTACAATGAGCAGTTCTTC. Translating it yields CAWMDNSYNEQFF.

This clone has a single count. The chain recombines TRBV10-2 with TRBJ2-7, with 13 bases that match TRBD2. The CDR3 sequence is 13 residues long. V shed 6 bases and J 6 bases; nucleotides not matched to a gene: 2. Germline CDR1 reads WSHSY; CDR2 reads SAAADI. For the CDR3, the DNA is TGCGCCAGCAGCAGACTAGCGGGGGGCGAGCAGTACTTC. Protein sequence: CASSRLAGGEQYF.

This rearrangement joins TRBV30 to TRBJ1-5, with D perhaps TRBD1 (6 bases). Trimming removed 2 bases at V and 5 bases at J, with 19 bases between. Per germline, CDR1 GTSNPN and CDR2 SVGIG (reference sequence). This CDR3 has 16 residues. CDR3 loop: CAWSTPGVFNHQPQHF. Here the CDR3 DNA reads TGTGCCTGGAGTACCCCAGGGGTTTTTAACCATCAGCCCCAGCATTTT.

The gene calls are TRBV19 and TRBJ2-3, with D perhaps matching TRBD2 (6 bases). CDR1 and CDR2 (germline): LNHDA, SQIVND (reference sequence). V dropped 5 bases and J dropped 0 bases, with 15 bases sitting between them. The CDR3 extends over 16 amino acids. The CDR3 region has the DNA TGTGCCAGTAGTCCCGGGACTCACCCTAGCACAGATACGCAGTATTTT. Protein sequence: CASSPGTHPSTDTQYF.

Worth noting for this clone: The germline gene is not matched at one end of the junction; a read error may be the cause. The chain uses TRBV2 and TRBJ2-3, with 9 bases fitting TRBD2. The CDR3 consists of 14 residues. Germline V gene lookup returns CDR1 SNHLY and CDR2 FYNNEI. CDR3 nucleotide sequence: TGTGCCAGCAGAGGCGGGGGGGTCACAAATACGCAGTATTTT. Translating it yields CASRGGGVTNTQYF.